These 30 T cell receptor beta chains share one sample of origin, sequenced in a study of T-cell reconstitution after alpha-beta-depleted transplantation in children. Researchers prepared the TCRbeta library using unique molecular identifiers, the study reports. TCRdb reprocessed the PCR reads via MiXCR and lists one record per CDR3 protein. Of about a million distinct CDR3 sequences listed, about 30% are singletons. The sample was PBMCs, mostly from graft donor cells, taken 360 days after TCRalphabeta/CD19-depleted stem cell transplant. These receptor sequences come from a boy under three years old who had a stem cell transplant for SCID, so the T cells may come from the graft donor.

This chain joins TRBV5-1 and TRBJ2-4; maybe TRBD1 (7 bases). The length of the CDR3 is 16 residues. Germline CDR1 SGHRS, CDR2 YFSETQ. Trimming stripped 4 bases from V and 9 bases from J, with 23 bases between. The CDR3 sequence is CASSGGQVWPGSIQYF. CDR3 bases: TGCGCCAGCAGCGGCGGACAGGTCTGGCCCGGGAGCATTCAGTACTTC.

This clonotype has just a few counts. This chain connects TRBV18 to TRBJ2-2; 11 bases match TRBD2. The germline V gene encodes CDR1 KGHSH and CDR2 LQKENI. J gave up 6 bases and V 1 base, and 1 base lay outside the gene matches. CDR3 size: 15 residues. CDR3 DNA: TGTGCCAGCTCACCACAGGGACTAGCGGCCGGGGAGCTGTTTTTT. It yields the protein CASSPQGLAAGELFF.

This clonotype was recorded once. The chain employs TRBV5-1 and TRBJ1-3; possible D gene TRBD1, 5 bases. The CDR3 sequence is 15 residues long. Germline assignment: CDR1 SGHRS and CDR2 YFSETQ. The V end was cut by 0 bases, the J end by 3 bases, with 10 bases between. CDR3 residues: CASSLAWGFGNTIYF. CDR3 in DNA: TGCGCCAGCAGCTTGGCCTGGGGGTTTGGAAACACCATATATTTT.

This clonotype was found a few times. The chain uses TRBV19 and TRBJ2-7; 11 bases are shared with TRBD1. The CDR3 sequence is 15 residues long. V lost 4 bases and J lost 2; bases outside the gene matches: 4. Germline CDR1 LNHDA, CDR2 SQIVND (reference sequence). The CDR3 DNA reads TGTGCCAGTAGTAGGGGACAGGGGGACACCTACGAGCAGTACTTC. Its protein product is CASSRGQGDTYEQYF. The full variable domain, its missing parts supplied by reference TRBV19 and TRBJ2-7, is DGGITQSPKYLFRKEGQNVTLSCEQNLNHDAMYWYRQDPGQGLRLIYYSQIVNDFQKGDIAEGYSVSREKKESFPLTVTSAQKNPTAFYLCASSRGQGDTYEQYFGPGTRLTVT.

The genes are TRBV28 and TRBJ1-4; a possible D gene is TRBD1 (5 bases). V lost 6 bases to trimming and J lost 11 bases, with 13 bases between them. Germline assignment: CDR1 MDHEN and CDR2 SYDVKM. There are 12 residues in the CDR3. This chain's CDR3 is CASSQGSQKLFF. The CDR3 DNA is TGTGCCAGCAGCCAGGGTTCGCAGAAACTGTTTTTT.

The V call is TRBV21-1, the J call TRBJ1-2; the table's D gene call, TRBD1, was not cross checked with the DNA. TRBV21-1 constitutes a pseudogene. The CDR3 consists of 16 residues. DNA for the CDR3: TGTGCCAGCAGCATAGCCGGGACAGGGGTCGGCTATGGCTACACCTTC. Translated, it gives CASSIAGTGVGYGYTF.

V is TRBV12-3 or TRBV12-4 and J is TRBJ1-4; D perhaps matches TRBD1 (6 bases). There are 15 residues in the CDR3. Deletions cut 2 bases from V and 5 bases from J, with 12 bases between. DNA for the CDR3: TGTGCCAGCAGTTTATATGAGGGGGGAAATGAAAAACTGTTTTTT. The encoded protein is CASSLYEGGNEKLFF.

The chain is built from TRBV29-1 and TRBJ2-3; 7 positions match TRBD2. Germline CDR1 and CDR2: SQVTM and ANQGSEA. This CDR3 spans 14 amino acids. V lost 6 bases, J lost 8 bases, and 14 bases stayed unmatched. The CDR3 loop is CSVSTRDYEGTQYF. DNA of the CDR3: TGCAGCGTCTCTACCCGGGACTATGAAGGTACGCAGTATTTT.

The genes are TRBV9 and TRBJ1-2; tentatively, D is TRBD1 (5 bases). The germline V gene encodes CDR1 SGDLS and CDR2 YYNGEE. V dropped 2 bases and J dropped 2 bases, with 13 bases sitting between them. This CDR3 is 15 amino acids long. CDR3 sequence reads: CASSVAGQLNYGYTF. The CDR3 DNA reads TGTGCCAGCAGCGTCGCGGGGCAGTTAAACTATGGCTACACCTTC.

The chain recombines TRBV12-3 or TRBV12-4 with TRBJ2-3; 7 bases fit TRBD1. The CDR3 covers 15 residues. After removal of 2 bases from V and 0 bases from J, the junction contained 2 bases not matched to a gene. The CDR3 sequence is CASSLQGVSTDTQYF. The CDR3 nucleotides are TGTGCCAGCAGTTTACAGGGGGTGAGCACAGATACGCAGTATTTT.

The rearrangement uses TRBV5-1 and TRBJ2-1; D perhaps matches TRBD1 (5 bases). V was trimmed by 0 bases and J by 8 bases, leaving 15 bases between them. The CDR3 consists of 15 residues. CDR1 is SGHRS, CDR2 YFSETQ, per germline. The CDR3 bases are TGCGCCAGCAGCTTGGGGACAACCGCGGCGGATGAGCAGTTCTTC. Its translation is CASSLGTTAADEQFF.

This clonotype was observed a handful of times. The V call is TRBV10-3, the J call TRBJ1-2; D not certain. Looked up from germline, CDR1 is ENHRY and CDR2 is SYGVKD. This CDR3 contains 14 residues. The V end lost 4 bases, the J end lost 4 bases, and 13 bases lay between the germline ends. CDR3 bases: TGTGCCATCAGTGGTCTTGGGCGGTCCTATGGCTACACCTTC. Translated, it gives CAISGLGRSYGYTF.

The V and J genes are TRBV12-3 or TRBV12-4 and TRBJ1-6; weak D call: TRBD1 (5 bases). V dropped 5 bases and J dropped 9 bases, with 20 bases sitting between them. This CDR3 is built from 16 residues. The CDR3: CASSIQGTGMASPLHF. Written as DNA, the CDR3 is TGTGCCAGCAGTATCCAAGGGACGGGGATGGCTTCACCCCTCCACTTT.

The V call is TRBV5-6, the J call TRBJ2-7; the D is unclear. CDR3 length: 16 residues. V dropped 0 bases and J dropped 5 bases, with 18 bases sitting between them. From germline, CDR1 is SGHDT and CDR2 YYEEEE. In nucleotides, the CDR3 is TGTGCCAGCAGCTTGGTTGCTCACCGTCGTAGTGACGAGCAGTACTTC. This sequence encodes CASSLVAHRRSDEQYF.

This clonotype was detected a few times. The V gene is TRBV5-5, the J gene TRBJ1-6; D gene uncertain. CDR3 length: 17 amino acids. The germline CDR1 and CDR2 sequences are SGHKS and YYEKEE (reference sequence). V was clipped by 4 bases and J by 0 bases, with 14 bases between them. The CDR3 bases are TGTGCCAGCAGCGCGGGCCTCTTCATCTCCTATAATTCACCCCTCCACTTT. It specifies CASSAGLFISYNSPLHF.

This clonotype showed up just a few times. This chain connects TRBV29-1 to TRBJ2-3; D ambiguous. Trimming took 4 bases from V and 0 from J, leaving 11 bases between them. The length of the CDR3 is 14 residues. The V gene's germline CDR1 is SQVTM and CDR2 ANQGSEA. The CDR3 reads CSVVLAPSTDTQYF. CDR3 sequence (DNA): TGCAGCGTTGTTTTGGCACCTAGCACAGATACGCAGTATTTT.

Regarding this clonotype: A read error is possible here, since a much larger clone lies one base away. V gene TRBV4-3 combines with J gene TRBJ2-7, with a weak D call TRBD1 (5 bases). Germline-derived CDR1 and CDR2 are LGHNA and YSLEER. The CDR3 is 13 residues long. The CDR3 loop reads CASSQGTGYDQYF. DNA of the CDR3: TGCGCCAGCAGCCAGGGAACAGGTTACGATCAGTACTTC.

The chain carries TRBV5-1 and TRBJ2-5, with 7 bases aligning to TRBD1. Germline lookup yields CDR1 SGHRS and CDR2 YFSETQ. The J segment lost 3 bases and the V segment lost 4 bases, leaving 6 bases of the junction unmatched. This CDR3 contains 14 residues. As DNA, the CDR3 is TGCGCCAGCAGCAAGGGGGCAGGGGAAGAGACCCAGTACTTC. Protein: CASSKGAGEETQYF.

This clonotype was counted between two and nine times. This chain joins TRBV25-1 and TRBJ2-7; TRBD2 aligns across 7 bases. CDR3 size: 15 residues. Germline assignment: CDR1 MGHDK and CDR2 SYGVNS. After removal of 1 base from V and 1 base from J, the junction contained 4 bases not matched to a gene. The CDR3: CASSELGTTSYEQYF. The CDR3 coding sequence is TGTGCCAGCAGTGAATTGGGGACTACTTCCTACGAGCAGTACTTC.

The CDR3, as DNA: TGTGCCAGCAGCTTGGCCGGCAGTGTGGTCACTGAAGCTTTCTTT. Amino acid sequence: CASSLAGSVVTEAFF. The V call is TRBV5-6, the J call TRBJ1-1; D unresolved. Germline loops: CDR1 SGHDT, CDR2 YYEEEE. The CDR3 totals 15 residues. Trimming pared 0 bases from V and 4 bases from J, leaving 13 bases between.

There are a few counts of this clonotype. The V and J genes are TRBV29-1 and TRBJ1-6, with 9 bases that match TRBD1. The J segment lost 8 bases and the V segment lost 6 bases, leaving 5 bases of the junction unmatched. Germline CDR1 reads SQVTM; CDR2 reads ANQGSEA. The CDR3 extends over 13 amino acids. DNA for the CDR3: TGCAGCGTGGCGGGGGACAGGGATTCACCCCTCCACTTT. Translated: CSVAGDRDSPLHF.

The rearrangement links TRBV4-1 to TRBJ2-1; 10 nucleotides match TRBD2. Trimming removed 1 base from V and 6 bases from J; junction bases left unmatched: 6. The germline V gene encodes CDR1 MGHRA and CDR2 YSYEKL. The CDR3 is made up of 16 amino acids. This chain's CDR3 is CASSQGSGLAANEQFF. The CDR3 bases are TGCGCCAGCAGCCAAGGGTCAGGACTAGCGGCCAATGAGCAGTTCTTC.

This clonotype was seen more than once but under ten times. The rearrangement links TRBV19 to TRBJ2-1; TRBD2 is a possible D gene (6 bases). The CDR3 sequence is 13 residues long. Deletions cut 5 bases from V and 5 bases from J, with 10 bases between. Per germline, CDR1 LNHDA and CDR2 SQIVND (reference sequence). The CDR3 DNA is TGTGCCAGTAGTGCCGGGGGAGACAATGAGCAGTTCTTC. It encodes CASSAGGDNEQFF. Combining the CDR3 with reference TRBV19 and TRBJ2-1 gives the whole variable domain DGGITQSPKYLFRKEGQNVTLSCEQNLNHDAMYWYRQDPGQGLRLIYYSQIVNDFQKGDIAEGYSVSREKKESFPLTVTSAQKNPTAFYLCASSAGGDNEQFFGPGTRLTVL.

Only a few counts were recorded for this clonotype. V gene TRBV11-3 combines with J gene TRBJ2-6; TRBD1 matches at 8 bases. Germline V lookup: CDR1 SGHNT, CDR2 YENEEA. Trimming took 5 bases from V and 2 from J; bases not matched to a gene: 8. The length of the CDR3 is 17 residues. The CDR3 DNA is TGTGCCAGCAGCACCGGGACAGGAGCAACTGGGGCCAACGTCCTGACTTTC. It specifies CASSTGTGATGANVLTF.

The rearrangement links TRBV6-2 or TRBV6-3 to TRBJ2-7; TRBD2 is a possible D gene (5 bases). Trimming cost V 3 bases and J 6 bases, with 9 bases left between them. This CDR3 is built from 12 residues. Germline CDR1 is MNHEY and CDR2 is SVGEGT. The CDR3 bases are TGTGCCAGCAGTTATTCACGGGGCGAGCAGTACGTC. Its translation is CASSYSRGEQYV.

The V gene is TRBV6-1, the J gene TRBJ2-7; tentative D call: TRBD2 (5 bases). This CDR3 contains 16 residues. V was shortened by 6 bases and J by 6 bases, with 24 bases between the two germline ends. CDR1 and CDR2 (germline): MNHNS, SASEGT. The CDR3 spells CASSPAAASWGAEQYF. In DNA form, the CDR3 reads TGTGCCAGCAGCCCCGCGGCGGCCAGTTGGGGAGCCGAGCAGTACTTC.

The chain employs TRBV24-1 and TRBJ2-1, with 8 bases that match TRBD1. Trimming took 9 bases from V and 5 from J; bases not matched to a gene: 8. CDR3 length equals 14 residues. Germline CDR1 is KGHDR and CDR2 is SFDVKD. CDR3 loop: CATGAGGTNNEQFF. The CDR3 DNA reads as TGTGCCACCGGAGCAGGGGGCACCAACAATGAGCAGTTCTTC.

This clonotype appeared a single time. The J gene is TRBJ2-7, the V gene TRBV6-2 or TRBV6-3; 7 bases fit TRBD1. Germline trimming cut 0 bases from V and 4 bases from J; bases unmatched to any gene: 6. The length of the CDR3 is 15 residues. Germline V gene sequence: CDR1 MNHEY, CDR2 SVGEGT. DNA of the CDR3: TGTGCCAGCAGTTACTCCTGGACAGGAGTTTACGAGCAGTACTTC. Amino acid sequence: CASSYSWTGVYEQYF.

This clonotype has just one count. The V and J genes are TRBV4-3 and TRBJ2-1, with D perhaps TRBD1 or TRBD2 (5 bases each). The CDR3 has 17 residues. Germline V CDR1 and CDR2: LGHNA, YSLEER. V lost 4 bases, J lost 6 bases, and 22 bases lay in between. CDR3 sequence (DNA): TGCGCCAGCAGCCCCACCTCGGGACCCCCACAGTCCAATGAGCAGTTCTTC. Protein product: CASSPTSGPPQSNEQFF.

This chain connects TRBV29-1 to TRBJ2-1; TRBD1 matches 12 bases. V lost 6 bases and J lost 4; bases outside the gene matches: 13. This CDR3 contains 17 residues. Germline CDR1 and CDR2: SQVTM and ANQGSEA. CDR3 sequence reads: CSVPGQGARSWYNEQFF. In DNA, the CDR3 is TGCAGCGTCCCGGGACAGGGGGCGCGGAGTTGGTACAATGAGCAGTTCTTC.